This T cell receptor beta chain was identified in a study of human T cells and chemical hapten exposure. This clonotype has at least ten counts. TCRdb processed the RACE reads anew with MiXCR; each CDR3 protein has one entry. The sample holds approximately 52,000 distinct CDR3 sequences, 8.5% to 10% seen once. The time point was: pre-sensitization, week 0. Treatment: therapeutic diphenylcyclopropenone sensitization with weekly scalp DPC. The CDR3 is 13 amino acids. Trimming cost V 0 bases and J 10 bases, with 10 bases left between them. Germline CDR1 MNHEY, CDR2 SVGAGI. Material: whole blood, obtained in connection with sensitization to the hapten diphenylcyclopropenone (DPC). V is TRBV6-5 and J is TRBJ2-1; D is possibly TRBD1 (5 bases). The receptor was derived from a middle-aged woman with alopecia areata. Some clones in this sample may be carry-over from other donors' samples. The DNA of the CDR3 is TGTGCCAGCAGTTACTCCCCAGGGAACGAGCAGTTCTTC. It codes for CASSYSPGNEQFF.